This TCR beta chain originates from a study of shared clonotypes between healthy human individuals. Study-level information: Plates per donor: three CD4 naive, three CD4 memory, two CD8 naive, one CD8 memory.

Deep-level settings were used for running the assay. TCRdb's table, derived via immunoSEQ multiplex PCR, lists solely in-frame clones and lacks some. The table has around 1.9 million clones, more than 85% seen once. CDR1 and CDR2 (germline): MNHEY, SMNVEV (reference sequence). After removal of 8 bases from V and 2 bases from J, the junction contained 7 bases not matched to a gene. This CDR3 is 14 amino acids long. In the naive CD8 group, cells lacked CD45RO and were positively selected for CCR7, so terminally differentiated effector memory CD45RA+ cells were left out. Those who donated, Caucasian adults without exception, all lived in Nashville, Tennessee.

Sequenced input: naive CD8+ T cells from PBMCs. This sequence joins TRBV27 and TRBJ2-7; 9 positions match TRBD2. This receptor was identified in a man between 18 and 29 years old in good health. Some clones in this sample may be carry-over from other donors' samples. This chain's CDR3 is CASREIAGAYEQYF. The CDR3 region has the DNA TGTGCCAGCCGGGAAATAGCGGGAGCCTACGAGCAGTACTTC.